The 24 T cell receptor beta chains listed next were all sequenced from one sample in a study of metastatic and nonmetastatic thyroid tumors. TCRdb used MiXCR to call clones anew from the PCR reads. Here the sample spans 20,000 to 25,000 clones, 24% being singletons. Not a single patient had been given any form of treatment at any point before undergoing thyroid surgery. The sequencing sample was made of tumor tissue. The receptors come from a female donor with papillary thyroid cancer or a benign thyroid nodule (not recorded which). Some clones in this sample may be carry-over from other donors' samples.

This clone appeared many times. V usage is TRBV6-2 or TRBV6-3 and J usage is TRBJ2-3; D gene uncertain. CDR3 length: 15 residues. Trimming left V 6 bases short and J 4 bases short, with 17 bases between. Germline values: CDR1 MNHEY, CDR2 SVGEGT. The CDR3 region is CASSPSEWFADTQYF. The CDR3 DNA reads TGTGCCAGCAGCCCCTCAGAGTGGTTTGCAGATACGCAGTATTTT.

Note on this clone: The junction departs from the called germline gene at one end, perhaps through a read error. The chain is built from TRBV24-1 and TRBJ2-1; no firm D call. Germline CDR1 and CDR2: KGHDR and SFDVKD. This CDR3 is 13 amino acids long. CDR3 protein: CAASAIINDEQFF. CDR3 coding DNA: TGTGCCGCCAGTGCTATTATCAACGATGAGCAGTTCTTC.

V is TRBV20-1 and J is TRBJ2-5; D gene unclear. The germline V and J ends were trimmed by 1 base and 8 bases, with 17 bases remaining between them. The CDR3 covers 14 residues. Germline CDR1 reads DFQATT; CDR2 reads SNEGSKA (reference sequence). CDR3 sequence reads: CSARVFSALNTQYF. In nucleotides, the CDR3 is TGCAGTGCTAGAGTTTTCAGTGCCCTCAATACCCAGTACTTC.

This clone has just one count. The chain joins TRBV6-1 to TRBJ2-7; 7 nucleotides match TRBD1. Losses at the gene ends were 7 bases for V and 1 base for J; bases not matched to a gene: 10. The CDR3 length is 15 residues. Germline V gene data show CDR1 as MNHNS and CDR2 as SASEGT. The CDR3 spells CASIMGDRTSYEQYF. The DNA for the CDR3 is TGTGCCAGCATCATGGGGGACAGAACATCCTACGAGCAGTACTTC.

This clone has at least ten counts. The V gene is TRBV6-4, the J gene TRBJ2-2; D gene ambiguous. CDR3 length: 14 residues. CDR1 and CDR2 (germline): MRHNA, SNTAGT. Trimming removed 4 bases from V and 1 base from J, with 7 bases in between. CDR3 sequence: CASSVSRNTGELFF. CDR3 coding DNA: TGTGCCAGCAGTGTATCACGGAACACCGGGGAGCTGTTTTTT.

This clone appeared many times. The rearrangement joins TRBV5-4 to TRBJ2-5; TRBD2 matches at 8 bases. Trimming removed 0 bases from V and 2 bases from J; junction bases left unmatched: 0. The CDR3 loop spans 14 amino acids. The V gene's germline CDR1 is SGHNT and CDR2 YYREEE (reference sequence). The CDR3 DNA reads as TGTGCCAGCAGCTTGGCGGGAGGGCAAGAGACCCAGTACTTC. Its protein is CASSLAGGQETQYF.

Many counts were recorded for this clone. The chain joins TRBV20-1 to TRBJ2-5; D is undetermined. Trimming stripped 1 base from V and 5 bases from J, with 8 bases between. The CDR3 totals 12 residues. Germline loops: CDR1 DFQATT, CDR2 SNEGSKA (reference sequence). The CDR3 nucleotides are TGCAGTGCTAGAGGGGGTGGTGAGACCCAGTACTTC. Protein sequence: CSARGGGETQYF.

This clone has at least ten counts. The J gene is TRBJ2-5, the V gene TRBV7-9, with no clear D. V was cut by 1 base and J by 4 bases, with 10 bases left in between. Germline V gene lookup returns CDR1 SEHNR and CDR2 FQNEAQ (reference sequence). The length of the CDR3 is 14 residues. The CDR3 is CASSLVGLTETQYF. CDR3 DNA: TGTGCCAGCAGCTTAGTAGGCTTGACAGAGACCCAGTACTTC.

This clone rates as medium-sized. V gene TRBV28 combines with J gene TRBJ1-1; D possibly corresponds to TRBD1 (6 bases). Germline CDR1 and CDR2: MDHEN and SYDVKM. Trimming stripped 6 bases from V and 4 bases from J, with 6 bases between. CDR3 length: 11 amino acids. The CDR3 spells CASRQGTEAFF. CDR3 DNA sequence: TGTGCCAGCAGACAGGGCACTGAAGCTTTCTTT.

This clone was detected once. In nucleotides, the CDR3 is TGTGCCTGGGGGCTGCAGAACAATTCACCCCTCCACTTT. Translation gives CAWGLQNNSPLHF. The V call is TRBV30, the J call TRBJ1-6; unclear D gene. The CDR3 runs to 13 residues. The germline V and J ends were trimmed by 5 bases and 7 bases, with 12 bases remaining between them. Germline V lookup: CDR1 GTSNPN, CDR2 SVGIG (reference sequence). Using reference TRBV30 and TRBJ1-6 for the parts outside the CDR3, the full variable domain is SQTIHQWPATLVQPVGSPLSLECTVEGTSNPNLYWYRQAAGRGLQLLFYSVGIGQISSEVPQNLSASRPQDRQFILSSKKLLLSDSGFYLCAWGLQNNSPLHFGNGTRLTVT.

This clone was recorded many times. This sequence joins TRBV5-1 and TRBJ1-1; TRBD1 matches at 8 bases. The CDR3 contains 14 residues. Trimming cost V 1 base and J 5 bases; bases outside gene matches: 4. Germline V gene data show CDR1 as SGHRS and CDR2 as YFSETQ. CDR3 region: CASSLTGGGTEAFF. CDR3 in DNA: TGCGCCAGCAGCTTGACAGGGGGGGGAACTGAAGCTTTCTTT.

This clone was observed many times. The rearrangement links TRBV5-1 to TRBJ2-2; D possibly corresponds to TRBD1 (6 bases). The CDR3 is 15 amino acids. Germline V gene lookup returns CDR1 SGHRS and CDR2 YFSETQ. V shed 5 bases and J shed 2 bases, with 13 bases lying between them. The CDR3 here is CASRKDRTNTGELFF. The CDR3 nucleotides are TGCGCCAGCAGAAAGGACAGAACAAACACCGGGGAGCTGTTTTTT. The whole variable domain, remainder taken from reference TRBV5-1 and TRBJ2-2, is KAGVTQTPRYLIKTRGQQVTLSCSPISGHRSVSWYQQTPGQGLQFLFEYFSETQRNKGNFPGRFSGRQFSNSRSEMNVSTLELGDSALYLCASRKDRTNTGELFFGEGSRLTVL.

This sequence joins TRBV6-1 and TRBJ1-2; D is possibly TRBD1 (5 bases). Trimming pared 10 bases from V and 1 base from J, leaving 16 bases between. Germline V lookup: CDR1 MNHNS, CDR2 SASEGT. The CDR3 sequence is 14 residues long. CDR3 region: CAIRDGGRNYGYTF. DNA of the CDR3: TGTGCCATCAGGGATGGGGGTCGTAACTATGGCTACACCTTC.

This clone was detected ten times or more. The chain recombines TRBV19 with TRBJ2-2, with D uncertain. In germline, CDR1 is LNHDA, CDR2 SQIVND (reference sequence). Trimming cost V 5 bases and J 8 bases, with 6 bases left between them. The CDR3 is 11 amino acids. Written as DNA, the CDR3 is TGTGCCAGTAGTGGAATGGGGGAGCTGTTTTTT. Translation gives CASSGMGELFF. The full variable domain, completed using reference TRBV19 and TRBJ2-2, is DGGITQSPKYLFRKEGQNVTLSCEQNLNHDAMYWYRQDPGQGLRLIYYSQIVNDFQKGDIAEGYSVSREKKESFPLTVTSAQKNPTAFYLCASSGMGELFFGEGSRLTVL.

The chain combines TRBV4-3 with TRBJ2-2; D ambiguous. Germline V CDR1 and CDR2: LGHNA, YSLEER. This CDR3 spans 16 amino acids. The ends were cut back, 1 base at V and 5 bases at J, with 14 bases in the middle. In DNA form, the CDR3 reads TGCGCCAGCAGCCAAGTACCGGCCGTCCAGACCGGGGAGCTGTTTTTT. Its translation is CASSQVPAVQTGELFF.

Points on this clone: A single base separates this from a much larger clone, so it may be a read error. The chain is built from TRBV11-2 and TRBJ2-3; D assignment may be TRBD1 or TRBD2 (5 bases each). The CDR3 runs to 13 residues. Germline lookup yields CDR1 SGHAT and CDR2 FQNNGV. In nucleotides, the CDR3 is TGTGCCAGCAGCTCCCGACGGGGCGATACGCATTATTTT. Translation: CASSSRRGDTHYF.

In its sample, this clone was seen many times. This chain uses TRBV4-3 with TRBJ2-7; D remains unclear. CDR1 and CDR2 from the germline V gene are LGHNA and YSLEER. The CDR3 is 16 amino acids. V lost 0 bases, J lost 0 bases, and 12 bases lay in between. CDR3: CASSQEVNYFSYEQYF. The CDR3 region has the DNA TGCGCCAGCAGCCAAGAAGTTAACTACTTCTCCTACGAGCAGTACTTC.

There are a few counts of this clone. The V call is TRBV19, the J call TRBJ1-3, with D unclear. This CDR3 has 14 amino acids. The V end was cut by 6 bases, the J end by 0 bases, with 9 bases between. Germline V gene sequence: CDR1 LNHDA, CDR2 SQIVND (reference sequence). CDR3 nucleotides: TGTGCCAGTAGCGGTTTTCGCTCTGGAAACACCATATATTTT. Translating it yields CASSGFRSGNTIYF.

The CDR3 loop is CASSYSSGGDNEQYF. DNA of the CDR3: TGTGCCAGCAGTTACTCTAGCGGTGGGGATAACGAGCAGTACTTC. V usage is TRBV6-5 and J usage is TRBJ2-7; perhaps TRBD2 as D (6 bases). The V gene lost 0 bases and the J gene lost 5 bases, with 14 bases spanning the gap. There are 15 residues in the CDR3. The germline V gene encodes CDR1 MNHEY and CDR2 SVGAGI.

There are a few counts of this clone. The J gene is TRBJ1-1, the V gene TRBV27; D is undetermined. CDR1 is MNHEY, CDR2 SMNVEV, per germline (reference sequence). V shed 6 bases and J shed 0 bases, with 20 bases lying between them. This CDR3 spans 17 amino acids. The CDR3 sequence is CASRPMCSGKLNTEAFF. In nucleotides, the CDR3 is TGTGCCAGCAGACCTATGTGCTCGGGAAAACTGAACACTGAAGCTTTCTTT.

This clone is medium-sized by share. The V call is TRBV27, the J call TRBJ2-7; D is perhaps TRBD1 or TRBD2 (5 bases each). Between the trimmed V and J ends, which lost 6 bases and 6 bases, there was a span of 15 bases. The germline gives CDR1 MNHEY, CDR2 SMNVEV (reference sequence). The CDR3 is 13 residues long. CDR3: CASSLRGRGEQYF. CDR3 nucleotide sequence: TGTGCCAGCAGCCTCCGGGGAAGGGGCGAGCAGTACTTC.

This clone was counted at least ten times. This chain connects TRBV20-1 to TRBJ2-1, with 13 bases lining up with TRBD2. The CDR3 is 18 amino acids. Germline loops: CDR1 DFQATT, CDR2 SNEGSKA (reference sequence). V dropped 0 bases and J dropped 7; count of bases not matched to a gene: 12. CDR3 bases: TGCAGTGCTAGAGATCCCTTTGGTACTAGCGGGAGGGGTAATGAGCAGTTCTTC. Residues: CSARDPFGTSGRGNEQFF.

This chain joins TRBV28 and TRBJ2-1; 8 nucleotides line up with TRBD1. Germline values: CDR1 MDHEN, CDR2 SYDVKM. This CDR3 spans 20 amino acids. Unmatched junction bases numbered 23, after V lost 3 bases and J lost 7 bases. The DNA of the CDR3 is TGTGCCAGCAGTTTTATGACCAGGGGGCGCCGTAGGGCCCTCCGGAATGAGCAGTTCTTC. It is translated as CASSFMTRGRRRALRNEQFF.

By share, this clone counts as medium-sized (0.01 to 0.1%). The chain is built from TRBV12-3 or TRBV12-4 and TRBJ1-2, with D maybe TRBD1 (6 bases). This CDR3 is built from 15 residues. With 5 bases removed from V and 4 bases from J, the gap between germline ends came to 17 bases. The CDR3 DNA follows: TGTGCCAGCAGTGTGGAGGACAGACCCGTCTATGGCTACACCTTC. Translated, it gives CASSVEDRPVYGYTF.